Below are 20 T cell receptor beta chains sequenced from a single sample in a study of cytomegalovirus exposure and HLA in healthy donors (dated by TCRdb to between 2016 and 2019). The library was produced with the immunoSEQ multiplex PCR assay. For the multiplex PCR, a mixture combining 60 forward primers for TCR Vbeta segments and 13 reverse primers for TCR Jbeta segments was used. This is the immuneACCESS table as TCRdb keeps it, with only in-frame sequences that have V and J called. A part of the clones is gone; compared with another copy, unresolved V genes explain less than half, and the rest is unexplained. Present in this sample are fewer than 70,000 clones, roughly 65% of which were seen just once. The ten largest clones take up around 13% of the sample. The sequenced sample was PBMCs. These receptors originate from a male donor in good health and CMV-seropositive.

The chain employs TRBV27 and TRBJ2-2; 8 bases fit TRBD2. Trimming took 3 bases from V and 0 from J; bases not matched to a gene: 18. The CDR3 totals 21 residues. CDR1 and CDR2 from the germline V gene are MNHEY and SMNVEV (reference sequence). Written as DNA, the CDR3 is TGTGCCAGCAGTTTCTTACGCGGGGGGCCCAGCGATGGGGCGAACACCGGGGAGCTGTTTTTT. Translation gives CASSFLRGGPSDGANTGELFF.

This clone was detected only a few times. The rearrangement uses TRBV10-2 and TRBJ1-4; TRBD1 agrees at 7 bases. CDR1 and CDR2 from the germline V gene are WSHSY and SAAADI. This CDR3 spans 16 amino acids. Trimming at V came to 0 bases and at J to 6 bases, leaving 7 bases not matched to a gene. CDR3 in amino acids: CASSESILRGDEKLFF. The CDR3 DNA reads as TGCGCCAGCAGTGAGTCTATCCTCAGGGGGGATGAAAAACTGTTTTTT.

This rearrangement joins TRBV7-9 to TRBJ1-5; 10 nucleotides line up with TRBD1. Trimming at V came to 4 bases and at J to 1 base, leaving 4 bases not matched to a gene. CDR1 is SEHNR, CDR2 FQNEAQ, per germline (reference sequence). This CDR3 has 16 residues. The CDR3 DNA reads as TGTGCCAGCAGCTCCGGACAGGGGGGGAGCAATCAGCCCCAGCATTTT. This translates into CASSSGQGGSNQPQHF.

The genes are TRBV5-1 and TRBJ2-2; D gene uncertain. CDR1 is SGHRS, CDR2 YFSETQ, per germline. The CDR3 has 15 amino acids. Between the trimmed V and J ends, which lost 3 bases and 4 bases, there was a span of 13 bases. The CDR3 coding sequence is TGCGCCAGCAGCTGGAAACAACAGTCCACCGGGGAGCTGTTTTTT. As protein: CASSWKQQSTGELFF.

Here the CDR3 reads CAWSPGHSNQPQHF. The CDR3 bases are TGTGCCTGGAGTCCGGGACATAGCAATCAGCCCCAGCATTTT. This rearrangement joins TRBV30 to TRBJ1-5; D may be TRBD1 (6 bases). This CDR3 contains 14 residues. Germline V gene sequence: CDR1 GTSNPN, CDR2 SVGIG (reference sequence). V shed 2 bases and J shed 0 bases, with 8 bases lying between them.

The gene calls are TRBV5-1 and TRBJ1-6; a possible D gene is TRBD1 (5 bases). Trimming left V 1 base short and J 10 bases short, with 15 bases between. There are 15 residues in the CDR3. The germline V gene encodes CDR1 SGHRS and CDR2 YFSETQ. This chain's CDR3 is CASSLTGTSESPLHF. In DNA form, the CDR3 reads TGCGCCAGCAGCTTGACAGGTACCAGTGAGTCACCCCTCCACTTT.

This sequence joins TRBV10-3 and TRBJ2-6, with D possibly matching TRBD2 (5 bases). The V end was cut by 3 bases, the J end by 3 bases, with 9 bases between. The CDR3 totals 15 residues. CDR1 is ENHRY, CDR2 SYGVKD, per germline. CDR3: CAISESGFGANVLTF. The DNA of the CDR3 is TGTGCCATCAGTGAATCGGGGTTTGGGGCCAACGTCCTGACTTTC.

The chain has TRBV27 and TRBJ2-1; D uncertain. The CDR3 extends over 15 amino acids. V lost 7 bases and J lost 0, with 13 bases in between. Per the germline V gene, CDR1 is MNHEY and CDR2 is SMNVEV (reference sequence). The CDR3: CASKPRSRSYNEQFF. CDR3 nucleotides: TGTGCCAGCAAGCCTCGATCCCGCTCCTACAATGAGCAGTTCTTC.

The V call is TRBV7-9, the J call TRBJ1-5; 9 bases fit TRBD1. From germline, CDR1 is SEHNR and CDR2 FQNEAQ (reference sequence). V trimming: 4 bases; J trimming: 5 bases; junction bases outside the gene matches: 3. This CDR3 has 14 amino acids. The CDR3 DNA follows: TGTGCCAGCAGCTCGGACAGGGGCCATCAGCCCCAGCATTTT. As protein: CASSSDRGHQPQHF.

The chain uses TRBV5-1 and TRBJ2-3; D not certain. This CDR3 contains 14 residues. Deletions cut 5 bases from V and 2 bases from J, with 12 bases between. Germline CDR1 is SGHRS and CDR2 is YFSETQ. The CDR3: CASRAADPTDTQYF. The CDR3 DNA sequence: TGCGCCAGCAGGGCGGCCGACCCCACAGATACGCAGTATTTT.

This chain links TRBV18 with TRBJ1-4, with a weak D call TRBD1 (6 bases). Per the germline V gene, CDR1 is KGHSH and CDR2 is LQKENI. V dropped 3 bases and J dropped 0 bases, with 17 bases sitting between them. CDR3 length: 18 residues. The CDR3 loop reads CASSPQDSNLATNEKLFF. CDR3 nucleotides: TGTGCCAGCTCACCGCAGGACAGCAACTTAGCAACTAATGAAAAACTGTTTTTT.

The chain carries TRBV4-1 and TRBJ2-2; 13 positions match TRBD2. The CDR3 length is 18 residues. Germline CDR1 MGHRA, CDR2 YSYEKL. The V segment lost 5 bases and the J segment 1 base; nucleotides outside the gene matches: 7. Written as DNA, the CDR3 is TGCGCCAGCAGCTTATTGACTAGCGGGAGGCGGAACACCGGGGAGCTGTTTTTT. Amino acid sequence: CASSLLTSGRRNTGELFF.

This clone came up a few times. The chain joins TRBV27 to TRBJ1-5; possible D gene TRBD1, 6 bases. V lost 3 bases to trimming and J lost 2 bases, with 14 bases between them. The germline CDR1 and CDR2 sequences are MNHEY and SMNVEV (reference sequence). This CDR3 spans 16 amino acids. The CDR3 sequence is CASSFRGRGGNQPQHF. The CDR3 DNA is TGTGCCAGCAGTTTCAGGGGACGAGGTGGCAATCAGCCCCAGCATTTT.

The chain links TRBV15 to TRBJ2-1; 10 nucleotides match TRBD2. The germline V gene has CDR1 LNHNV and CDR2 YYDKDF (reference sequence). This CDR3 spans 16 amino acids. The trim removed 7 bases at V and 8 bases at J, leaving 14 bases unmatched. Written as DNA, the CDR3 is TGTGCCACCACTCTTCAGGCTAGCGGGGGAGAGCATGAGCAGTTCTTC. Protein sequence: CATTLQASGGEHEQFF.

The V and J genes are TRBV6-1 and TRBJ2-7; 8 bases map to TRBD1. This CDR3 has 14 residues. Looked up from germline, CDR1 is MNHNS and CDR2 is SASEGT. Trimming at V came to 5 bases and at J to 6 bases, leaving 9 bases not matched to a gene. CDR3 loop: CASSSWTGSGEQYF. Here the CDR3 DNA reads TGTGCCAGCAGTTCCTGGACAGGGTCAGGCGAGCAGTACTTC.

This sequence joins TRBV11-1 and TRBJ2-7; D call uncertain. The CDR3 spans 11 residues. V was pared by 5 bases and J by 4 bases, with 6 bases between. Germline assignment: CDR1 SGHAT and CDR2 FQDESV (reference sequence). CDR3 sequence reads: CASSASYEQYF. The CDR3 nucleotides are TGTGCCAGCAGCGCCAGTTACGAGCAGTACTTC.

The chain combines TRBV10-1 with TRBJ2-1; 11 bases align to TRBD2. The CDR3 runs 16 residues. With 0 bases clipped from V and 10 bases from J, the junction kept 8 bases outside the gene matches. Germline V gene sequence: CDR1 WNHNN, CDR2 SYGVQD (reference sequence). The DNA for the CDR3 is TGCGCCAGCAGTGAGTCGGTACTAGCGGGGGCCGGAGAGCAGTTCTTC. Translation gives CASSESVLAGAGEQFF.

This chain connects TRBV29-1 to TRBJ2-3, with 7 bases identical to TRBD1. CDR3 length: 13 amino acids. J gave up 9 bases and V 4 bases, and 10 bases lay outside the gene matches. CDR1 and CDR2 from the germline V gene are SQVTM and ANQGSEA. CDR3 nucleotides: TGCAGCGTTGTTCCCCAGGGGGACGGAACGCAGTATTTT. It is translated as CSVVPQGDGTQYF.

The chain links TRBV6-5 to TRBJ1-2, with a weak D call TRBD1 (6 bases). V lost 5 bases, J lost 7 bases, and 17 bases lay in between. Germline lookup yields CDR1 MNHEY and CDR2 SVGAGI. This CDR3 region has 14 residues. CDR3 DNA: TGTGCCAGCAGTGAATTTATACAGGGCTCTGGCTACACCTTC. Amino acids: CASSEFIQGSGYTF.

The V and J genes are TRBV11-3 and TRBJ2-3, with 7 positions matching TRBD2. CDR1 and CDR2 (germline): SGHNT, YENEEA. This CDR3 spans 14 amino acids. Trimming removed 5 bases from V and 3 bases from J; junction bases left unmatched: 5. CDR3 sequence reads: CASSPRLATDTQYF. Here the CDR3 DNA reads TGTGCCAGCAGCCCCAGACTAGCAACAGATACGCAGTATTTT.